This T cell receptor beta chain came from a study of early stage breast cancer tumors. Clones were read by immunoSEQ multiplex PCR, and TCRdb kept only the in-frame ones, dropping some. The data hold some 35,000 clones, with 70% to 85% observed a single time. V was clipped by 4 bases and J by 3 bases, with 8 bases between them. The CDR3 consists of 13 residues. The germline gives CDR1 SGHTA, CDR2 FQGTGA. The source material was blood. This sequence was found in a person between 60 and 69 years old with breast cancer. The V and J genes are TRBV7-3 and TRBJ2-3; a weak D match, TRBD1 (6 bases). CDR3 amino acids: CASSSGQTDTQYF. CDR3 nucleotide sequence: TGTGCCAGCAGCTCAGGACAGACAGATACGCAGTATTTT.